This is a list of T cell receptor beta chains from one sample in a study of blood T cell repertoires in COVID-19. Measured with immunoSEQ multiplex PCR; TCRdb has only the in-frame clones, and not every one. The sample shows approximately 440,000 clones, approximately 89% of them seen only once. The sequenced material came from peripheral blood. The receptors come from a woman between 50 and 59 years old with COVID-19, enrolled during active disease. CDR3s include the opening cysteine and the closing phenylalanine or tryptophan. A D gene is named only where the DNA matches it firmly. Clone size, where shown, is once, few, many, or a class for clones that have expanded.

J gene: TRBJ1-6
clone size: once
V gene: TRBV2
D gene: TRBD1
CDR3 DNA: TGTGCCAGCAGACCCGGGACAGGGGTAATCTATAATTCACCCCTCCACTTT
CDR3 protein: CASRPGTGVIYNSPLHF

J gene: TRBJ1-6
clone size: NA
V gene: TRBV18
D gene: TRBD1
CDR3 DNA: TGTGCCAGCTCACGCAATGTTGGGACAGGGAGTAATTCACCCCTCCACTTT
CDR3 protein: CASSRNVGTGSNSPLHF

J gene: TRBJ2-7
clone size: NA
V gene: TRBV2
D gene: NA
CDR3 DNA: TGTGCCAGCCATAGTCTAACCTACGAGCAGTACTTC
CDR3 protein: CASHSLTYEQYF

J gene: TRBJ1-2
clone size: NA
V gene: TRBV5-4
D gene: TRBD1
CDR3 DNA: TGTGCCAGCAGCTGGGGGACAGGGCATTCCTCCCGTTCTGGCTACACCTTC
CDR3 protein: CASSWGTGHSSRSGYTF

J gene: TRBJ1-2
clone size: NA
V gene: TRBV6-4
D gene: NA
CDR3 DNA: TGTGCCAGCAGCCCCGTTTGGGGGGGCGCGGGCTACACCTTC
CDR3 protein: CASSPVWGGAGYTF

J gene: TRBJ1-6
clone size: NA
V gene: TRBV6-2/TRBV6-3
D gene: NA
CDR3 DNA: TGTGCCAGCAGCCATGGCACCAGGGAAGGGAATTCACCCCTCCACTTT
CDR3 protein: CASSHGTREGNSPLHF

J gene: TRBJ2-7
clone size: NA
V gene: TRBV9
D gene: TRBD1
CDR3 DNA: TGTGCCAGCAGCGTAGCCAGGACAGGGAGCTCCTACGAGCAGTACTTC
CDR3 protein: CASSVARTGSSYEQYF

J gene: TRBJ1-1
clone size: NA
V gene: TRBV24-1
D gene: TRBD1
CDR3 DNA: TGTGCCACCATCGAAGGTGGGACAGGGGCCTTCCATTGGGTGAACACTGAAGCTTTCTTT
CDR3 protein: CATIEGGTGAFHWVNTEAFF

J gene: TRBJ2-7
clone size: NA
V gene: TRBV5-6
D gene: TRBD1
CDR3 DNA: TGTGCCAGCAGCCCGGGACAGGGCGAGCAGTACTTC
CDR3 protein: CASSPGQGEQYF

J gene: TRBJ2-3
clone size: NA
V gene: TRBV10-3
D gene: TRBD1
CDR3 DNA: TGTGCCATCAGCGCCCGCGGACAGGGGAACACAGATACGCAGTATTTT
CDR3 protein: CAISARGQGNTDTQYF